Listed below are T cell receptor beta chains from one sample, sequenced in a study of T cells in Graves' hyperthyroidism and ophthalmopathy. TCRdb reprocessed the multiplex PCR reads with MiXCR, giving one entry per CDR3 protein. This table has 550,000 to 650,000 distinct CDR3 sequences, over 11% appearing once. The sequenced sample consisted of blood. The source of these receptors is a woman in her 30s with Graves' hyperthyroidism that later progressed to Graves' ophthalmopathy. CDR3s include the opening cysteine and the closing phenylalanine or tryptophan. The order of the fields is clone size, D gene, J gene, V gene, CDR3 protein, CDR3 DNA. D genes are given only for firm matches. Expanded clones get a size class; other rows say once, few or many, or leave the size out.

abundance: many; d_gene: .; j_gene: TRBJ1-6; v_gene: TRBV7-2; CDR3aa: CASRLLVRGVGSPLHF; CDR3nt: TGTGCCAGCAGACTTTTAGTTCGGGGAGTCGGTTCACCCCTCCACTTT
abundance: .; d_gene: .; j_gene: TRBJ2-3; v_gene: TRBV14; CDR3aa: CASSQDGDRLTDTQYF; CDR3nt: TGTGCCAGCAGCCAAGATGGTGACAGGCTCACAGATACGCAGTATTTT
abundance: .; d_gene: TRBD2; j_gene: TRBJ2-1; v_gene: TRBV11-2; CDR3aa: CASSLAGLAGGGEQFF; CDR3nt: TGTGCCAGCAGCTTAGCAGGACTAGCGGGAGGAGGTGAGCAGTTCTTC
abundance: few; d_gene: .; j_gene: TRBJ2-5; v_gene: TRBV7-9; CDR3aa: CASSLLSGHPQETQYF; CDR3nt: TGTGCCAGCAGCTTGTTAAGCGGACACCCACAAGAGACCCAGTACTTC
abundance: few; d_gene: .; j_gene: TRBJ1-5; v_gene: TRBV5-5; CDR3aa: CASSSAGVNQPQHF; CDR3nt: TGTGCCAGCAGCTCCGCGGGGGTCAATCAGCCCCAGCATTTT
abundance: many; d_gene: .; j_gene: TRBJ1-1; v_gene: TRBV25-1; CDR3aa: CASRFRGAGVGNTEAFF; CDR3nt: TGTGCCAGCAGATTCCGAGGGGCAGGCGTTGGGAACACTGAAGCTTTCTTT
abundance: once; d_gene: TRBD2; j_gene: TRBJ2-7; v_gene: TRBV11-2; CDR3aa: CASSLIAGSYEQYF; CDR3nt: TGTGCCAGCAGCTTAATAGCGGGATCCTACGAGCAGTACTTC
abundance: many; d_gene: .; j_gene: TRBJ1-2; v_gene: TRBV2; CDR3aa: CASSVAGYGYTF; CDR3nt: TGTGCCAGCAGTGTAGCAGGCTATGGCTACACCTTC
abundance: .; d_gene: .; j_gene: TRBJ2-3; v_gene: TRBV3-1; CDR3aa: CASSLGDRGDTQYF; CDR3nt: TGTGCCAGCAGCCTAGGAGATAGGGGAGATACGCAGTATTTT
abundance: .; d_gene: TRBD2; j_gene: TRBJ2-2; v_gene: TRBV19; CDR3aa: CACTAGLVTNTGELFF; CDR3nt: TGTGCCTGCACCGCGGGACTAGTTACGAACACCGGGGAGCTGTTTTTT
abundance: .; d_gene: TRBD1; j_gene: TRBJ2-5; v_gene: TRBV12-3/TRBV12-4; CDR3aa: CASSPHDRGQETQYF; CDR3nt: TGTGCCAGCAGCCCCCATGACAGGGGGCAAGAGACCCAGTACTTC
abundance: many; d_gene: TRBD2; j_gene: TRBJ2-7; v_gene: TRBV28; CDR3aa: CASREGTPGGEQYF; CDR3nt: TGTGCCAGCAGGGAGGGGACTCCCGGGGGGGAGCAGTACTTC
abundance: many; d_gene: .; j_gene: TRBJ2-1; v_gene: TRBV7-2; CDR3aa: CASSLVRVSSNNEQFF; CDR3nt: TGTGCCAGCAGCCTTGTCCGGGTCTCCTCTAACAATGAGCAGTTCTTC
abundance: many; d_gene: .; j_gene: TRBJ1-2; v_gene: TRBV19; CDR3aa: CASSIAGRANYGYTF; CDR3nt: TGTGCCAGTAGTATAGCGGGACGGGCTAACTATGGCTACACCTTC
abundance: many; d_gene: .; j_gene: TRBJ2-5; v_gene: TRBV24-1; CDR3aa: CATSDQRAGLETQYF; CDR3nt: TGTGCCACCAGTGACCAGCGGGCCGGGTTGGAGACCCAGTACTTC
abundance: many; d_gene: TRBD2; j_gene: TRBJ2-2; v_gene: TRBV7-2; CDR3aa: CASSLSGTNTGELFF; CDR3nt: TGTGCCAGCAGTCTTAGCGGGACGAACACCGGGGAGCTGTTTTTT
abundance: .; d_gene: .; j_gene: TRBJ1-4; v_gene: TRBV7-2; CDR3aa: CASSFQGLGYEKLFF; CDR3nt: TGTGCCAGCAGCTTCCAGGGGCTGGGGTATGAAAAACTGTTTTTT
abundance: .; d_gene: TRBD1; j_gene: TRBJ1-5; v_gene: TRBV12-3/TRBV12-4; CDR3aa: CASRRTGGIRGNQPQHF; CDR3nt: TGTGCCAGCAGGCGGACAGGGGGGATTCGGGGCAATCAGCCCCAGCATTTT
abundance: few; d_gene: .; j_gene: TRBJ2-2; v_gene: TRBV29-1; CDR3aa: CSVGGRLHGELFF; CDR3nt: TGCAGCGTCGGCGGCAGGCTCCACGGGGAGCTGTTTTTT
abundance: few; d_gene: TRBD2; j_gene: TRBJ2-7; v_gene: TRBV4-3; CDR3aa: CASSQDHTSAAYEQYF; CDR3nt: TGCGCCAGCAGCCAAGACCACACTAGCGCCGCCTACGAGCAGTACTTC
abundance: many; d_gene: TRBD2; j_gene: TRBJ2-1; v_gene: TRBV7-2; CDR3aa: CASSLAVTSGTYNEQFF; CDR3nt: TGTGCCAGCAGCTTAGCGGTGACTAGCGGGACGTACAATGAGCAGTTCTTC
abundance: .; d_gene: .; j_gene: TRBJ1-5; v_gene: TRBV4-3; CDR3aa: CASSQATGTTNQPQHF; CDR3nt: TGCGCCAGCAGCCAAGCCACCGGGACGACCAATCAGCCCCAGCATTTT
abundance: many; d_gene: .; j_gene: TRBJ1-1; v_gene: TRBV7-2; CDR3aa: CASSLEGLGGTEAFF; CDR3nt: TGTGCCAGCAGCTTAGAAGGTCTGGGCGGCACTGAAGCTTTCTTT
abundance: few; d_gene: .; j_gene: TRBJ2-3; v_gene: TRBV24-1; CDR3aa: CATSVTGSSTDTQYF; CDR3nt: TGTGCCACCAGTGTTACGGGGAGTAGTACAGATACGCAGTATTTT
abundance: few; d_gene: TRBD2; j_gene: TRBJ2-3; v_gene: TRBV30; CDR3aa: CAWSLGGSTDTQYF; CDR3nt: TGTGCCTGGAGCCTGGGGGGGAGCACAGATACGCAGTATTTT
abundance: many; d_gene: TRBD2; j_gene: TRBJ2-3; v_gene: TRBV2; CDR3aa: CASSEGLAGYADTQYF; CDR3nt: TGTGCCAGCAGTGAAGGACTAGCGGGGTACGCAGATACGCAGTATTTT
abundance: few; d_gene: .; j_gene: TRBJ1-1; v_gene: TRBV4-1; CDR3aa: CASSQEGREEAFF; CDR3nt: TGCGCCAGCAGCCAAGAAGGGAGGGAGGAAGCTTTCTTT
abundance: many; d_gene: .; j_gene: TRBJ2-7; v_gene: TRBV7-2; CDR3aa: CASSLVSSEFYEQYF; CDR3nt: TGTGCCAGCAGCTTAGTGTCTAGCGAGTTTTACGAGCAGTACTTC
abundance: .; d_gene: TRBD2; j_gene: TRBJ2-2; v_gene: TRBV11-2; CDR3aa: CASSLLVAGAGELFF; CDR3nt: TGTGCCAGCAGCTTACTCGTAGCGGGAGCCGGGGAGCTGTTTTTT
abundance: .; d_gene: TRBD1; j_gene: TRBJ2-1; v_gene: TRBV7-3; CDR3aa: CASSPIGTGINEQFF; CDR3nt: TGTGCCAGCAGCCCCATTGGGACAGGGATAAATGAGCAGTTCTTC
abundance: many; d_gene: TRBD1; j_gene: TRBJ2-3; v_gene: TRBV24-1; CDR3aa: CATSDWGQGPDTQYF; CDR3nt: TGTGCCACCAGTGATTGGGGACAGGGACCAGATACGCAGTATTTT
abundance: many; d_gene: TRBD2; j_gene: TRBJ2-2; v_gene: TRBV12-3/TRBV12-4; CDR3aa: CASSRSSGGTGELFF; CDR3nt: TGTGCCAGCAGTCGTTCTAGCGGGGGCACCGGGGAGCTGTTTTTT
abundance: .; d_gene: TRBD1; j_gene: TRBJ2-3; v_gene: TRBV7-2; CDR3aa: CASSLQVGQGWTDTQYF; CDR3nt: TGTGCCAGCAGCTTACAGGTCGGACAGGGTTGGACAGATACGCAGTATTTT
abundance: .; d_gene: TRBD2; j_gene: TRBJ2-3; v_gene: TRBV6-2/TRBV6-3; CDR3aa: CASSYSTGRAGDTQYF; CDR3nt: TGTGCCAGCAGTTACTCTACCGGGAGGGCCGGGGATACGCAGTATTTT
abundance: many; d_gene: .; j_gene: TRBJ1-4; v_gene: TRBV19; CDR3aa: CASSGGEREKLFF; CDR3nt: TGTGCCTCCTCCGGGGGCGAGAGAGAAAAACTGTTTTTT
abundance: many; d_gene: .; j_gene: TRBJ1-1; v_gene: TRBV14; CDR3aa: CASSQVYEYTEAFF; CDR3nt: TGTGCCAGCAGCCAAGTTTATGAATACACTGAAGCTTTCTTT
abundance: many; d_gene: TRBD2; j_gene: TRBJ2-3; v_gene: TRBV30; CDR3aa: CAWSPGLADTDTQYF; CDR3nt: TGTGCCTGGAGCCCCGGTCTAGCGGACACAGATACGCAGTATTTT
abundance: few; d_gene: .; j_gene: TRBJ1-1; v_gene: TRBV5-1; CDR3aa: CASSLTQGTEAFF; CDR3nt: TGCGCCAGCAGCCTTACACAGGGCACTGAAGCTTTCTTT
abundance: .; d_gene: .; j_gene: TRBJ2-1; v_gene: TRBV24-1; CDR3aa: CATSDPRETNEQFF; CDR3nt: TGTGCCACCAGTGACCCCCGGGAGACCAATGAGCAGTTCTTC
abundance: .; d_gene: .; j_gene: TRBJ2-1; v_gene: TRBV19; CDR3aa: CASSTLSPGDEQFF; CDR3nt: TGTGCCAGTAGTACACTCAGTCCAGGGGATGAGCAGTTCTTC
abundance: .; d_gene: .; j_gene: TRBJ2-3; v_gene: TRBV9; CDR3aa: CASSGSSAVGTDTQYF; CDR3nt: TGTGCCAGCAGCGGCTCTAGCGCTGTTGGCACAGATACGCAGTATTTT
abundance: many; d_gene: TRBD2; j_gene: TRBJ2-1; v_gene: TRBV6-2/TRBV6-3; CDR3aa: CASSPRGRAWDEQFF; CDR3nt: TGTGCCAGCAGTCCCCGCGGGAGGGCCTGGGATGAGCAGTTCTTC
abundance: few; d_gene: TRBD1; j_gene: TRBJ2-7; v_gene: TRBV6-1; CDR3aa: CASRTGQGSYEQYF; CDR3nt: TGTGCCAGCAGGACCGGACAGGGATCCTACGAGCAGTACTTC
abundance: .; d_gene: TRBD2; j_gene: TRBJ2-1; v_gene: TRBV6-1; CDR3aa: CASSELTSGLTYNEQFF; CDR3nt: TGTGCCAGCAGTGAATTGACTAGCGGCCTGACCTACAATGAGCAGTTCTTC
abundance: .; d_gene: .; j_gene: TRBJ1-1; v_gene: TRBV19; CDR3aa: CASSPLERGRTEAFF; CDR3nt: TGTGCCAGTAGTCCGCTCGAAAGGGGCCGCACTGAAGCTTTCTTT
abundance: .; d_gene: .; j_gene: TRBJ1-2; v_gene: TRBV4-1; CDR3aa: CASSPGGAENYGYTF; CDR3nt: TGCGCCAGCAGCCCAGGAGGGGCGGAAAACTATGGCTACACCTTC
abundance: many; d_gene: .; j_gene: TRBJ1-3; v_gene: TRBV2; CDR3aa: CASSGWSSGNTIYF; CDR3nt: TGTGCCAGCAGTGGATGGAGTTCTGGAAACACCATATATTTT
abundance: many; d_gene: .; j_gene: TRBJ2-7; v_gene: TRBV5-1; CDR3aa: CASSSDGAYEQYF; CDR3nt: TGCGCCAGCAGCTCGGACGGCGCCTACGAGCAGTACTTC